This section outlines one TCR beta chain sequence together with its context. Its specificity is unknown. This entry belongs to a study of T cells in Graves' hyperthyroidism and ophthalmopathy. Study-wide findings and caveats: Most clonotypes that expanded in the thyroid above 0.001 also showed up in blood.

RNA transcripts yielded amplified TCR beta CDR3 regions. The HTBI set primed first-round TCR CDR3 RT-PCR. MiXCR, run by TCRdb on the multiplex PCR reads, gives a single entry per CDR3 protein. Among roughly 560,000 distinct CDR3 sequences, roughly 14% were seen once, and the ten largest hold 4% to 5.5%. This CDR3 spans 12 amino acids. Looked up from germline, CDR1 is GTSNPN and CDR2 is SVGIG (reference sequence). The V end was cut by 3 bases, the J end by 6 bases, with 9 bases between. The sample consisted of blood. This receptor was identified in a woman aged 40-49 years with Graves' ophthalmopathy. The chain links TRBV30 to TRBJ2-4, with no clear D. The CDR3 here is CAWRGNINIQYF. As DNA, the CDR3 is TGTGCCTGGAGAGGGAACATAAACATTCAGTACTTC.